This TCR beta chain was documented in a study of shared clonotypes between healthy human individuals. General observations from the study: Limitation of the genetic and exposure-history diversity represented came from the few donors. When naive CD4 clonotypes were compared across a few donors, approximately 4.9% were shared.

This table comes from immunoSEQ multiplex PCR, and its TCRdb copy is limited to in-frame clones, with some not included. The sample has 2.3 million or so clones; 80% to 95% are singletons. In the case of this clone: What it binds is not known.

Germline V gene lookup returns CDR1 SGHRS and CDR2 YFSETQ. CDR3 length: 17 residues. After removal of 0 bases from V and 4 bases from J, the junction contained 10 bases not matched to a gene. The source is a man aged 18 to 35 in good health. Some clones in this sample may be carry-over from other donors' samples. The chain is built from TRBV5-1 and TRBJ2-5; 9 nucleotides line up with TRBD2. Sequencing was done on a sample of naive CD4+ T cells from PBMCs. Specified subset: CD45RA+ positively selected. The CDR3 region has the DNA TGCGCCAGCAGCTTGGTGGGCGGGAGGGCCCTCGGAGAGACCCAGTACTTC. Its protein product is CASSLVGGRALGETQYF. The whole variable domain, filled in from reference TRBV5-1 and TRBJ2-5, reads KAGVTQTPRYLIKTRGQQVTLSCSPISGHRSVSWYQQTPGQGLQFLFEYFSETQRNKGNFPGRFSGRQFSNSRSEMNVSTLELGDSALYLCASSLVGGRALGETQYFGPGTRLLVL.